This record concerns one TCR beta chain sequence. What it binds is not known. With 60 Vbeta and 13 Jbeta primers, the PCR was carried out. TCRdb's copy holds only in-frame clones and misses some; the assay was immunoSEQ multiplex PCR. The table lists over 45,000 clones, about 83% of them singletons, with more than 3.5% in the top ten. The data stem from a study of cytomegalovirus exposure and HLA in healthy donors. Overall study context: A preliminary data release comprised tens of millions of unique TCRs obtained from HLA-typed donors. Findings of the study overall: After further analysis at a later stage, 17,000 or so TCR beta sequences were associated with HLA alleles at 0.05 false discovery rate. Per a prior analysis, the majority of TCR beta V segments were productive roughly 90% or roughly 30% of the time.

The CDR3 extends over 15 amino acids. Trimming at V came to 2 bases and at J to 8 bases, leaving 6 bases not matched to a gene. Germline CDR1 and CDR2: LGHNA and YSLEER. This sequence originates from a man under 40 in good health and CMV-seronegative. This rearrangement joins TRBV4-3 to TRBJ2-1; TRBD2 matches at 10 bases. Material: PBMCs. The CDR3 reads CASSQNSGRSDEQFF. The CDR3, as DNA: TGCGCCAGCAGCCAAAATAGCGGGAGGAGCGATGAGCAGTTCTTC.